This T cell receptor beta chain was identified in a study of T cell repertoires in cytomegalovirus infection (dated by TCRdb to the late 2010s). In the study overall: Donor HLA type was relevant to the analysis, because carriage of CMV infection together with the matching HLA type was indicated by public TCR beta signatures. Overall study outcomes, separate from this receptor: In both this cohort and an independent roughly 330-donor cohort, the cumulative frequency of public TCR beta family members distinguished carriers of CMV infection plus the relevant HLA type. The ex vivo response was dominated by HLA-C-restricted CMV-specific TCR beta clonotypes, which also provided the single most frequent clonotype in two of eight donors.

As encoded in the germline V gene (reference sequence), CDR1 is LNHNV while CDR2 is YYDKDF. The CDR3 numbers 14 residues from cysteine through phenylalanine. Kept here is only the CDR3 DNA, which spans 42 bases and is read in frame from base 1. V loses 4 bases, J loses 2 bases, and the germline ends lie 9 bases apart. Concerning this clonotype itself: Which antigen it targets is not known. Base qualities are not provided; no much larger clone lies one nucleotide away.

Sequencing took place on an Illumina HiSeq 1500. TCRdb ran its own pipeline on the public reads, namely fastp trimming at Q25 and MiXCR clone calling, and kept in-frame beta chains. Each CDR3 protein appears once, grouped with its most common genes and DNA. The table for this sample lists about 190,000 distinct CDR3 sequences; approximately 28% of them were counted only once. The top ten hold about 28% of the sample. Sequences were obtained from PBMCs. The sequence is built from TRBV15 and TRBJ1-5; the D segment cannot be called with confidence. The receptor was isolated from a human donor in good health (CMV status not recorded). Some clones in this sample may be carry-over from other donors' samples. The DNA sequence follows: TGTGCCACCAGCACCGTTCTGGGCAATCAGCCCCAGCATTTT. Its protein reads: CATSTVLGNQPQHF.